The 22 T cell receptor beta chains below were found in one sample sequenced in a study of blood T cell repertoires in COVID-19 (dated by TCRdb to 2019 to 2021). Preparation of the library involved the immunoSEQ multiplex PCR assay. Sourced from immuneACCESS, this table was stored by TCRdb with only in-frame sequences that have V and J called. A share of the clones is absent; for the studies checked, an unresolved V gene accounts for under half, and the remainder has no known explanation. Here the sample has around 200,000 clones; about 85% occur a single time. Less than 15% of the sample is in the top ten clones. Sequences were obtained from peripheral blood. All receptors derive from a woman aged 18-29 years who had recovered from COVID-19.

The table lists this clone with a count of one. The V call is TRBV29-1, the J call TRBJ2-2; unclear D gene. CDR1 and CDR2 from the germline V gene are SQVTM and ANQGSEA. The CDR3 loop spans 12 amino acids. V dropped 4 bases and J dropped 4 bases, with 7 bases sitting between them. The CDR3 bases are TGCAGCGTTGGTACCAGCACCGGGGAGCTGTTTTTT. Its protein is CSVGTSTGELFF.

The V gene is TRBV5-1, the J gene TRBJ1-5; 11 bases fit TRBD1. The V gene end was trimmed by 3 bases and the J gene end by 5 bases; junction bases not matched to a gene: 4. The CDR3 runs to 15 residues. Germline CDR1 reads SGHRS; CDR2 reads YFSETQ. CDR3: CASSYGTGGDQPQHF. The CDR3 nucleotides read TGCGCCAGCAGCTACGGGACAGGGGGGGATCAGCCCCAGCATTTT.

The chain couples TRBV7-3 to TRBJ1-1; D ambiguous. Germline loops: CDR1 SGHTA, CDR2 FQGTGA. The CDR3 contains 15 residues. V was pared by 5 bases and J by 0 bases, with 13 bases between. Written as DNA, the CDR3 is TGTGCCAGCAGCGTTGGCGGGTCCATGAACACTGAAGCTTTCTTT. This sequence encodes CASSVGGSMNTEAFF.

V gene TRBV7-9 combines with J gene TRBJ2-5; weak D call: TRBD2 (6 bases). Germline loops: CDR1 SEHNR, CDR2 FQNEAQ (reference sequence). CDR3 length equals 15 residues. V was clipped by 1 base and J by 3 bases, with 12 bases between them. CDR3 residues: CASSLELAYKETQYF. The CDR3 region has the DNA TGTGCCAGCAGCTTAGAACTAGCATACAAAGAGACCCAGTACTTC. The full variable domain, its missing parts supplied by reference TRBV7-9 and TRBJ2-5, is DTGVSQNPRHKITKRGQNVTFRCDPISEHNRLYWYRQTLGQGPEFLTYFQNEAQLEKSRLLSDRFSAERPKGSFSTLEIQRTEQGDSAMYLCASSLELAYKETQYFGPGTRLLVL.

The CDR3 DNA is TGTGCCAGCAGCCAAGCAGGGAAGGCTGGCTACACCTTC. It encodes CASSQAGKAGYTF. The rearrangement joins TRBV3-1 (or the pseudogene TRBV3-2) to TRBJ1-2, with D possibly TRBD1 on 5 matching bases. Germline CDR1 LGHDT, CDR2 YNNKEL (reference sequence). Trimming shortened V by 1 base and J by 7 bases, and 10 bases separated the two germline ends. The CDR3 spans 13 residues.

The chain combines TRBV7-9 with TRBJ1-1; 11 bases agree with TRBD1. Trimming took 5 bases from V and 0 from J; bases not matched to a gene: 8. CDR1 is SEHNR, CDR2 FQNEAQ, per germline (reference sequence). This CDR3 contains 17 residues. CDR3 loop: CASSPGQGVILNTEAFF. The DNA for the CDR3 is TGTGCCAGCAGCCCGGGACAGGGGGTAATCCTGAACACTGAAGCTTTCTTT.

The chain carries TRBV30 and TRBJ2-1; D is perhaps TRBD1 (5 bases). CDR3 size: 14 residues. The germline V gene has CDR1 GTSNPN and CDR2 SVGIG (reference sequence). V lost 7 bases, J lost 6 bases, and 19 bases lay in between. The CDR3 loop reads CALWLGPRGNEQFF. CDR3 DNA sequence: TGTGCCTTGTGGTTGGGCCCAAGGGGCAATGAGCAGTTCTTC.

The chain recombines TRBV5-6 with TRBJ1-1, with D possibly matching TRBD1 (5 bases). Germline-derived CDR1 and CDR2 are SGHDT and YYEEEE. CDR3 length: 14 residues. V dropped 2 bases and J dropped 2 bases, with 10 bases sitting between them. The CDR3 sequence is CASSFYGQNTEAFF. CDR3 nucleotide sequence: TGTGCCAGCAGCTTTTATGGACAAAACACTGAAGCTTTCTTT.

As for this clone: The junction departs from the called germline gene at one end, perhaps through a read error. J is TRBJ2-2 and V is TRBV13, with D perhaps TRBD2 (6 bases). The germline V gene encodes CDR1 PRHDT and CDR2 FYEKMQ (reference sequence). This CDR3 spans 15 amino acids. CDR3 nucleotide sequence: TGTGCCAGCAGCCTAGGAGGAGGGGAGACCGGGGAGCTGTTTTTT. Amino acid sequence: CASSLGGGETGELFF. The full variable domain, with the rest looked up from reference TRBV13 and TRBJ2-2, is AAGVIQSPRHLIKEKRETATLKCYPIPRHDTVYWYQQGPGQDPQFLISFYEKMQSDKGSIPDRFSAQQFSDYHSELNMSSLELGDSALYFCASSLGGGETGELFFGEGSRLTVL.

The chain combines TRBV19 with TRBJ1-5, with D unclear. V was shortened by 7 bases and J by 2 bases, with 9 bases between the two germline ends. CDR1 LNHDA and CDR2 SQIVND come from the germline V gene (reference sequence). This CDR3 comprises 13 residues. The CDR3 is CASNWGGNQPQHF. DNA of the CDR3: TGTGCCAGTAACTGGGGAGGCAATCAGCCCCAGCATTTT.

This clone was observed once. The chain employs TRBV7-6 and TRBJ2-1; TRBD2 matches at 9 bases. The germline CDR1 and CDR2 sequences are SGHVS and FNYEAQ. The CDR3 spans 18 residues. V lost 1 base, J lost 9 bases, and 16 bases stayed unmatched. Here the CDR3 reads CASSLESSGIRLDTEQFF. CDR3 sequence (DNA): TGTGCCAGCAGCTTAGAGTCTAGCGGGATCCGATTGGACACTGAGCAGTTCTTC.

This clone was picked up a small number of times. This chain connects TRBV14 to TRBJ1-2, with 8 bases lining up with TRBD1. Germline CDR1 reads SGHDN; CDR2 reads FVKESK. There are 15 residues in the CDR3. V dropped 4 bases and J dropped 7; count of bases not matched to a gene: 11. CDR3 DNA sequence: TGTGCCAGCAGCCTCCAGTCAGGGGGCGCGGGTGGCTACACCTTC. Translated: CASSLQSGGAGGYTF.

The rearrangement links TRBV10-2 to TRBJ2-1, with 10 nucleotides matching TRBD2. CDR1 is WSHSY and CDR2 is SAAADI in the germline V gene. The CDR3 has 15 amino acids. Unmatched junction bases numbered 8, after V lost 3 bases and J lost 9 bases. The CDR3 nucleotides read TGCGCCAGCAGTGACTGGCTAGCGGGAGAGGGTGAGCAGTTCTTC. It translates to CASSDWLAGEGEQFF.

The V gene is TRBV9, the J gene TRBJ2-2, with 7 bases fitting TRBD2. CDR1 and CDR2 (germline): SGDLS, YYNGEE. The ends lost 3 bases at V and 7 bases at J; junction bases unmatched: 18. The CDR3 covers 18 residues. The CDR3 spells CASSGIGSGGAPYGELFF. CDR3 coding DNA: TGTGCCAGCAGCGGGATCGGTTCGGGGGGAGCGCCTTACGGGGAGCTGTTTTTT.

The rearrangement uses TRBV6-5 and TRBJ2-1, with 7 bases fitting TRBD1. Germline lookup yields CDR1 MNHEY and CDR2 SVGAGI. Unmatched junction bases numbered 9, after V lost 6 bases and J lost 4 bases. The CDR3 runs 15 residues. CDR3 in DNA: TGTGCCAGCAGACGCTCCGGGACAGATTACAATGAGCAGTTCTTC. This encodes CASRRSGTDYNEQFF.

The chain recombines TRBV15 with TRBJ2-1, with 8 bases that match TRBD1. CDR3 size: 17 residues. CDR1 and CDR2 (germline): LNHNV, YYDKDF (reference sequence). V shed 3 bases, J shed 0 bases, and the junction held 7 bases outside the gene matches. CDR3: CATSRSRQGSSYNEQFF. The CDR3 region has the DNA TGTGCCACCAGCAGGTCAAGACAGGGGAGCTCCTACAATGAGCAGTTCTTC.

The chain is built from TRBV7-9 and TRBJ1-6; 9 positions agree with TRBD1. The CDR3 loop spans 14 amino acids. Germline loops: CDR1 SEHNR, CDR2 FQNEAQ (reference sequence). V was clipped by 5 bases and J by 6 bases; unmatched bases: 2. Here the CDR3 reads CASSPGQGNSPLHF. In DNA, the CDR3 is TGTGCCAGCAGCCCGGGACAGGGTAATTCACCCCTCCACTTT.

The gene calls are TRBV4-1 and TRBJ2-3, with unresolved D. The length of the CDR3 is 13 residues. Germline values: CDR1 MGHRA, CDR2 YSYEKL. V dropped 5 bases and J dropped 5 bases, with 11 bases sitting between them. Written as DNA, the CDR3 is TGCGCCAGCAGCTTATTAGATGGAGATACGCAGTATTTT. It translates to CASSLLDGDTQYF.

The V and J genes are TRBV30 and TRBJ2-7, with TRBD1 as a possible D gene (5 bases). The length of the CDR3 is 13 residues. Germline CDR1 and CDR2: GTSNPN and SVGIG (reference sequence). Trimming stripped 1 base from V and 3 bases from J, with 10 bases between. As DNA, the CDR3 is TGTGCCTGGAGTGGGGGCGAGATCTACGAGCAGTACTTC. It yields the protein CAWSGGEIYEQYF.

The V gene is TRBV5-6, the J gene TRBJ2-1, with 7 bases fitting TRBD2. J lost 0 bases, V lost 2 bases, and 2 bases had no gene match. Germline values: CDR1 SGHDT, CDR2 YYEEEE. The CDR3 sequence is 15 residues long. The CDR3 coding sequence is TGTGCCAGCAGCTTCGGGGACTACTCCTACAATGAGCAGTTCTTC. It codes for CASSFGDYSYNEQFF.

This chain connects TRBV30 to TRBJ2-2; possible D gene TRBD1, 5 bases. Trimming removed 2 bases at V and 5 bases at J, with 6 bases between. The germline gives CDR1 GTSNPN, CDR2 SVGIG (reference sequence). CDR3 length: 12 amino acids. Here the CDR3 reads CAWSPGTGELFF. The CDR3 DNA reads as TGTGCCTGGAGTCCAGGGACCGGGGAGCTGTTTTTT.

The J gene is TRBJ2-1, the V gene TRBV6-5; 7 positions match TRBD1. The J segment lost 7 bases and the V segment lost 6 bases, leaving 6 bases of the junction unmatched. The CDR3 is 13 amino acids. Germline V lookup: CDR1 MNHEY, CDR2 SVGAGI. The CDR3 DNA is TGTGCCAGCAGACTCCGGGACAGAAATGAGCAGTTCTTC. It yields the protein CASRLRDRNEQFF.